Listed below are T cell receptor beta chains from one sample, sequenced in a study of T cell responses to AZD1222 COVID-19 vaccine. Repertoires were generated with immunoSEQ multiplex PCR, while TCRdb's copy carries only in-frame clones and drops some. Here the sample spans over 150,000 clones, 90% being singletons. Here the sequenced sample was peripheral blood, taken on day 0 of AZD1222 vaccination. These receptors originate from an adult in good health. Each CDR3 is given without its conserved first and last residue. D genes are given only for firm matches. Rows may omit the clone size; those that give it use once, few, many or a size class.

cdr3_aa clone_size d_call j_call v_call
ASSRLGYEQY NA NA TRBJ2-7 TRBV5-8
ASSEATNYGYT few NA TRBJ1-2 TRBV5-6
ASSYPSGQKETQY NA NA TRBJ2-5 TRBV6-5
ACAEQETQY NA NA TRBJ2-5 TRBV30
ATNWIGSMNTEAF NA NA TRBJ1-1 TRBV6-5
ASSRTGSADTEAF NA TRBD1 TRBJ1-1 TRBV4-2
ASGLVRSGYYNEQF NA NA TRBJ2-1 TRBV12-5
ASSFLGSYEQY NA NA TRBJ2-7 TRBV14
ASRHLGGSNQPQH NA NA TRBJ1-5 TRBV6-5
ASSVRGAPYEQY NA NA TRBJ2-7 TRBV3-1/TRBV3-2
ASSLGGAGQVTDTQY NA TRBD1 TRBJ2-3 TRBV5-4
ASSHDRAGAF NA TRBD1 TRBJ1-1 TRBV6-2/TRBV6-3
ASSFGSGNQPQH once NA TRBJ1-5 TRBV6-2/TRBV6-3
ASSSTRGSRAGEQY NA NA TRBJ2-7 TRBV6-6
SAETGTNTEAF once TRBD1 TRBJ1-1 TRBV29-1
ASSLEAEQY NA NA TRBJ2-7 TRBV12-3/TRBV12-4
ASSWVVAGRETQY NA NA TRBJ2-5 TRBV7-9
ASSPSGGTQY NA TRBD2 TRBJ2-3 TRBV7-8
ASSVPGTSGGTTDTQY NA TRBD2 TRBJ2-3 TRBV2
ASSQSSRGMNTEAF few NA TRBJ1-1 TRBV23-1
ASSATGGPGTDTQY NA TRBD2 TRBJ2-3 TRBV28
ASSFGDSSSYEQY once TRBD1 TRBJ2-7 TRBV7-9
ASSSRGPGNQPQH NA NA TRBJ1-5 TRBV19
ASGGAGTDTQY NA TRBD2 TRBJ2-3 TRBV9
ASSSGLAASYEQY NA TRBD2 TRBJ2-7 TRBV27
AERTSRKHIDTQY NA TRBD2 TRBJ2-3 TRBV3-1/TRBV3-2
ASSYHHVRTPINEKLF NA NA TRBJ1-4 TRBV6-2/TRBV6-3
ASSVVEGALH once NA TRBJ1-6 TRBV9
ASSSTWSSYNEQF NA NA TRBJ2-1 TRBV27
ASKEQGGTDTQY NA TRBD1 TRBJ2-3 TRBV19
AWSNIRYEQY NA NA TRBJ2-7 TRBV30
ASSLIPPGGTEAF NA TRBD1 TRBJ1-1 TRBV5-6
ASSYGTGGAYGYT NA TRBD1 TRBJ1-2 TRBV6-5
ASSPAGWTGELF NA NA TRBJ2-2 TRBV4-1
ASSLDAGSSYEQY NA NA TRBJ2-7 TRBV5-5
ASSQDHLGRGGAEAF NA NA TRBJ1-1 TRBV4-2
ATSDRGGANTQY once TRBD2 TRBJ2-3 TRBV24-1
ASSQTGGAAGELF NA TRBD1 TRBJ2-2 TRBV7-3
ASSYSGPMNTEAF NA NA TRBJ1-1 TRBV6-5
ASSPTRDHYEQY NA NA TRBJ2-7 TRBV18
ASGWLTSGRLGEQF NA TRBD2 TRBJ2-1 TRBV12-5
ASSSYRVEGRSPLH once NA TRBJ1-6 TRBV6-5
ASSLPPHGYT NA NA TRBJ1-2 TRBV5-1
ASSLARGAAYGYT NA NA TRBJ1-2 TRBV5-6
ASTPGLNEFSGNTIY NA NA TRBJ1-3 TRBV19
ASSMLGGSNEQF NA NA TRBJ2-1 TRBV19
ASALAGSYEQY NA NA TRBJ2-7 TRBV12-5
ASSLAGTSSYEQY NA TRBD2 TRBJ2-7 TRBV5-1